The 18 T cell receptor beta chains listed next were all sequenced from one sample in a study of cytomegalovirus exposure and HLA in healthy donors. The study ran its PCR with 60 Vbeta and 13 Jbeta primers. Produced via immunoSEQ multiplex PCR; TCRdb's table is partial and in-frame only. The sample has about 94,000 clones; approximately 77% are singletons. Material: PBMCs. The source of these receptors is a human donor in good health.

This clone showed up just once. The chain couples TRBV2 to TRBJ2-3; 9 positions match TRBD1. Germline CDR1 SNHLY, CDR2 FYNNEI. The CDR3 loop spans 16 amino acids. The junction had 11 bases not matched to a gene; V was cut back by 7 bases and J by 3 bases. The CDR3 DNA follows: TGTGCCAGCACAGGACAGGGGTGGGGCCAAACAGATACGCAGTATTTT. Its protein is CASTGQGWGQTDTQYF.

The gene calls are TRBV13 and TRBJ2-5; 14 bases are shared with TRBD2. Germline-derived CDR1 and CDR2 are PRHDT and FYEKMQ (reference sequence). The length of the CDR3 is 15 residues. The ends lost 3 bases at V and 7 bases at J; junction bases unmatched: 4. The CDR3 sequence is CASSFGLAGGGTQYF. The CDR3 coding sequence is TGTGCCAGCAGCTTTGGACTAGCGGGGGGAGGGACCCAGTACTTC. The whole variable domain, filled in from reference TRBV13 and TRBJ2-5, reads AAGVIQSPRHLIKEKRETATLKCYPIPRHDTVYWYQQGPGQDPQFLISFYEKMQSDKGSIPDRFSAQQFSDYHSELNMSSLELGDSALYFCASSFGLAGGGTQYFGPGTRLLVL.

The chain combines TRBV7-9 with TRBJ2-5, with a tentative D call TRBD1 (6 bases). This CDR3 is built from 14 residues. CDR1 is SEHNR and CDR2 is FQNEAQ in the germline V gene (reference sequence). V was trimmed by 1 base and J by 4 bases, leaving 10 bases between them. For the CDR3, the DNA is TGTGCCAGCAGCTTAGGGGGGCGCCGAGAGACCCAGTACTTC. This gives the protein CASSLGGRRETQYF.

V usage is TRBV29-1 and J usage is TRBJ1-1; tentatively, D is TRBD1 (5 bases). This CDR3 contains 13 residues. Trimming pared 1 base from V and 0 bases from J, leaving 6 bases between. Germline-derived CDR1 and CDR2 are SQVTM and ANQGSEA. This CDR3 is CSVEGRVNTEAFF. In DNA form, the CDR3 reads TGCAGCGTTGAAGGCAGGGTGAACACTGAAGCTTTCTTT.

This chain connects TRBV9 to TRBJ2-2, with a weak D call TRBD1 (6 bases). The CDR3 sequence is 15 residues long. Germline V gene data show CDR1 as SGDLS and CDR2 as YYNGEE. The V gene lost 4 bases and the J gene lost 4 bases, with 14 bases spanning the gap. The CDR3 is CASSSRGSATGELFF. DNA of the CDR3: TGTGCCAGCAGCTCCAGGGGTAGCGCCACCGGGGAGCTGTTTTTT. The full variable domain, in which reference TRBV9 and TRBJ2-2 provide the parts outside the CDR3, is DSGVTQTPKHLITATGQRVTLRCSPRSGDLSVYWYQQSLDQGLQFLIQYYNGEERAKGNILERFSAQQFPDLHSELNLSSLELGDSALYFCASSSRGSATGELFFGEGSRLTVL.

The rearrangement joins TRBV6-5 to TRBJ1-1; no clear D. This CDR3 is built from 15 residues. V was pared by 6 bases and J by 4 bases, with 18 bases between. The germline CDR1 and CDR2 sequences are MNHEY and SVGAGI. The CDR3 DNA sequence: TGTGCCAGCAGCCTGGTGGGAGGGAGGCCCACTGAAGCTTTCTTT. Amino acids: CASSLVGGRPTEAFF.

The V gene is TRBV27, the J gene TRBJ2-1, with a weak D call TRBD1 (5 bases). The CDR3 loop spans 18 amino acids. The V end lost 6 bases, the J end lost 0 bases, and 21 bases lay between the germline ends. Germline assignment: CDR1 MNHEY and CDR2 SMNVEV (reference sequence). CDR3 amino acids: CASSPGPSQGGSYNEQFF. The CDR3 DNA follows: TGTGCCAGCAGCCCAGGCCCATCGCAGGGTGGCTCCTACAATGAGCAGTTCTTC.

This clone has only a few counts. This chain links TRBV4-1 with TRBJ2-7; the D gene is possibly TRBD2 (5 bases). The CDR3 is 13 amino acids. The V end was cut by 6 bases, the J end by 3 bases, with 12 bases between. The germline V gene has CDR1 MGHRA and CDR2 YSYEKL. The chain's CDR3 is CASRRTGDYEQYF. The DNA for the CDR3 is TGCGCCAGCAGAAGAACCGGGGACTACGAGCAGTACTTC.

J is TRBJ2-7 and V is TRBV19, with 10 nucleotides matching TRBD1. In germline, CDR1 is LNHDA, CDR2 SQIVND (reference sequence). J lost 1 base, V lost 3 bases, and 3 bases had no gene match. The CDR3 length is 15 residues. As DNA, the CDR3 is TGTGCCAGTAGTATGGGGACAGGGGTTTCCTACGAGCAGTACTTC. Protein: CASSMGTGVSYEQYF.

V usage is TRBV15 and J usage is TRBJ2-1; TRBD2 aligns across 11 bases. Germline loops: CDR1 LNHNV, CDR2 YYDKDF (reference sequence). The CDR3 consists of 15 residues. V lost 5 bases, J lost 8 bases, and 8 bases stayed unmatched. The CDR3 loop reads CATSGSGRARDEQFF. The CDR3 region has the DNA TGTGCCACCAGCGGTAGCGGGAGGGCTAGGGATGAGCAGTTCTTC.

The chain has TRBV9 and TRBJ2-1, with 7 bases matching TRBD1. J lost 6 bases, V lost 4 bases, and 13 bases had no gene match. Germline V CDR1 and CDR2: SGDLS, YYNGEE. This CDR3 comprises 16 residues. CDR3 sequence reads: CASSPRQGPLSNEQFF. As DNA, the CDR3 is TGTGCCAGCAGCCCTCGACAGGGCCCCCTCTCCAATGAGCAGTTCTTC.

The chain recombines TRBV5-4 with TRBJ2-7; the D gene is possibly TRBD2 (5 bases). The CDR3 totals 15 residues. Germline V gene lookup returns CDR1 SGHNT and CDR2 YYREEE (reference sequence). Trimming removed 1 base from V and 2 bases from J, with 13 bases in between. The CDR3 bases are TGTGCCAGCAGCTTGCAGCCGGGGTTGGCCTACGAGCAGTACTTC. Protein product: CASSLQPGLAYEQYF.

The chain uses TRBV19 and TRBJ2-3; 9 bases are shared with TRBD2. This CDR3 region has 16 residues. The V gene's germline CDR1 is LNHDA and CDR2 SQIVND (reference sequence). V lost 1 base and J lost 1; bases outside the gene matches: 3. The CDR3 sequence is CASSIGGGGGTDTQYF. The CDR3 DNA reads TGTGCCAGTAGTATAGGAGGCGGGGGGGGCACAGATACGCAGTATTTT.

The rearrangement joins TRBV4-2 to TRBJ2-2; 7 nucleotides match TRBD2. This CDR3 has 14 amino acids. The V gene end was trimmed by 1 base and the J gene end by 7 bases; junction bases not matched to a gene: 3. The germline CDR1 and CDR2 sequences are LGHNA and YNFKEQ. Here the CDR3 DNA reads TGTGCCAGCAGCCAAGCCGGGGAGGGCGGGGAGCTGTTTTTT. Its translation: CASSQAGEGGELFF.

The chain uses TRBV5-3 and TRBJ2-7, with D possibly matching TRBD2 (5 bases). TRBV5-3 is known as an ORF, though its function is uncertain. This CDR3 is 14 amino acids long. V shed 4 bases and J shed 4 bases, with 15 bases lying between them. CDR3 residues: CARSPRRSPYEQYF. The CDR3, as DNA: TGTGCCAGAAGCCCACGGAGGTCTCCGTACGAGCAGTACTTC.

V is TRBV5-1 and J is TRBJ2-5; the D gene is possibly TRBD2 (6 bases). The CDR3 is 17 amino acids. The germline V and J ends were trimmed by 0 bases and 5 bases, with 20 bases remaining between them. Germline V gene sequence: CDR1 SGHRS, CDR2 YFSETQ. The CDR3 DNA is TGCGCCAGCAGCTTGGCCGGCGAGCGGGCCTTGGGGGAGACCCAGTACTTC. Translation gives CASSLAGERALGETQYF.

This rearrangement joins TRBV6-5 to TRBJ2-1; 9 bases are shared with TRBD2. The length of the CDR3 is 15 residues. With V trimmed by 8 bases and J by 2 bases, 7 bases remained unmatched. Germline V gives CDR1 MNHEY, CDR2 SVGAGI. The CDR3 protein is CASGPPSGAYNEQFF. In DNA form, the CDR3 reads TGTGCCAGCGGACCACCTAGCGGGGCCTACAATGAGCAGTTCTTC.

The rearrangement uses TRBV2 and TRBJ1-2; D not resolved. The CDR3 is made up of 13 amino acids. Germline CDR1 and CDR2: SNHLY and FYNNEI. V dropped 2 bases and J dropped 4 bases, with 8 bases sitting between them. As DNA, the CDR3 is TGTGCCAGCAGTGAACTACAGAGCTATGGCTACACCTTC. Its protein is CASSELQSYGYTF.